This T cell receptor beta chain came from a study of CD8 T cells in ankylosing spondylitis. Study observations and caveats: Disease-linked clones had a CD8+ phenotype and relatively low frequency in peripheral blood. In synovial fluid and blood from reactive arthritis, some motif variants were previously reported. It appeared that ankylosing spondylitis blood was characterized by a TCR beta motif of several highly homologous variants. It was reported that disease-linked clones were significantly enriched in matched ankylosing spondylitis synovial fluid.

With respect to this clonotype: Its antigen remains unknown.

A quantitative 5'-RACE method, one with molecular barcodes, was used to make TCR beta libraries. TCRdb independently ran MiXCR on the 5' RACE reads; one entry per CDR3 protein. This table holds roughly 670,000 distinct CDR3 sequences, around a fifth found once. The source of this sequence is a male donor with ankylosing spondylitis. Sequencing input: blood, either unsorted or a sorted T cell fraction (not recorded which).

The CDR3 DNA reads TGTGCCAGCTCACCCTACAGACAGGGGGCCCAATTCCCGTTCACAGATACGCAGTATTTT. Translating gives CASSPYRQGAQFPFTDTQYF. The J gene is TRBJ2-3, the V gene TRBV18; TRBD1 matches at 10 bases. The germline V gene has CDR1 KGHSH and CDR2 LQKENI. Trimming removed 3 bases from V and 2 bases from J; junction bases left unmatched: 17. CDR3 length equals 20 residues.